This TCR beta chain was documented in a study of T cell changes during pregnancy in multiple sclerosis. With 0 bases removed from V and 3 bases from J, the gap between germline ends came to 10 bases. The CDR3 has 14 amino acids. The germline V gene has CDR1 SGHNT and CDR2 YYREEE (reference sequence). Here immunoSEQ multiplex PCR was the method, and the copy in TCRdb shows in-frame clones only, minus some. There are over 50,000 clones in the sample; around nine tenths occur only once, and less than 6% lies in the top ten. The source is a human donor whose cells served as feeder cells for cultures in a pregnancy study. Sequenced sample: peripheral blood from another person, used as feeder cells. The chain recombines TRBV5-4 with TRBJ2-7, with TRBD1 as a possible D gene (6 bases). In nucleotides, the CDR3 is TGTGCCAGCAGCTTGGGTGACAGGAGCTACGAGCAGTACTTC. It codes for CASSLGDRSYEQYF.